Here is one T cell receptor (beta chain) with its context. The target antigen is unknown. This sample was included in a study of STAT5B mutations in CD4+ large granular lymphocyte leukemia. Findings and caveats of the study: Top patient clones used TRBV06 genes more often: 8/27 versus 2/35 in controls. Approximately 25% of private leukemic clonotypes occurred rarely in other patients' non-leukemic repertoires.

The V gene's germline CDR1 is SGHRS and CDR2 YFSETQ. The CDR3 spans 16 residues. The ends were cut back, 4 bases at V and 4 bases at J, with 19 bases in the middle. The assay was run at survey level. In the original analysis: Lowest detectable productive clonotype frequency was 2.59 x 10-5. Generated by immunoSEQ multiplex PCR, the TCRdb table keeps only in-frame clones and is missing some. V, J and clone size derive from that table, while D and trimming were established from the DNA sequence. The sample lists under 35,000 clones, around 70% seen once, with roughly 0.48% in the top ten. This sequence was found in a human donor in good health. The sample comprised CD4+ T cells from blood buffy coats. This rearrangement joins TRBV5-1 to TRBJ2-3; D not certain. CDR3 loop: CASSRAVGLGSDTQYF. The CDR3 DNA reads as TGCGCCAGCAGCCGGGCGGTGGGCCTGGGGTCAGATACGCAGTATTTT.